The 24 T cell receptor beta chains below come from one sample, sequenced in a study of blood T cell repertoires in COVID-19 (TCRdb year 2020). The library was generated by the immunoSEQ multiplex PCR assay. TCRdb took over this immuneACCESS table, retaining in-frame rearrangements with V and J assigned. Such tables are incomplete; in checked studies, under half of the missing clones stem from an unresolved V gene, and the remainder is unexplained. In this sample the table shows around 160,000 clones, roughly 80% of which occur a single time. The top ten hold 3% to 3.5% of the sample. Material for sequencing was PBMCs or T cells enriched from blood (not recorded which). These TCRs come from a woman aged 55-75 years who had recovered from COVID-19.

The chain links TRBV6-5 to TRBJ1-5; D is ambiguous. The CDR3 has 12 amino acids. The V gene lost 5 bases and the J gene lost 4 bases, with 6 bases spanning the gap. Per the germline V gene, CDR1 is MNHEY and CDR2 is SVGAGI. The CDR3 region is CASSTHNQPQHF. The CDR3, as DNA: TGTGCCAGCAGTACACATAATCAGCCCCAGCATTTT.

The chain links TRBV14 to TRBJ1-1; D may be TRBD1 (6 bases). Trimming removed 4 bases at V and 1 base at J, with 10 bases between. This CDR3 is 14 amino acids long. The V gene's germline CDR1 is SGHDN and CDR2 FVKESK. As DNA, the CDR3 is TGTGCCAGCAGCCTTACAGGGAGGAACACTGAAGCTTTCTTT. This gives the protein CASSLTGRNTEAFF.

V gene TRBV3-1 (or the pseudogene TRBV3-2) combines with J gene TRBJ2-3, with TRBD2 matching 15 bases. The junction had 2 bases not matched to a gene; V was cut back by 4 bases and J by 0 bases. This CDR3 has 17 amino acids. CDR1 and CDR2 (germline): LGHDT, YNNKEL (reference sequence). The CDR3 loop is CASSRTSGGVSTDTQYF. The DNA for the CDR3 is TGTGCCAGCAGCCGGACTAGCGGGGGGGTGAGCACAGATACGCAGTATTTT.

This chain joins TRBV5-5 and TRBJ1-6; D might be TRBD1 (5 bases). The CDR3 has 16 residues. The germline CDR1 and CDR2 sequences are SGHKS and YYEKEE (reference sequence). Deletions cut 4 bases from V and 0 bases from J, with 11 bases between. CDR3 sequence reads: CASSPVGDSYNSPLHF. DNA for the CDR3: TGTGCCAGCAGCCCCGTAGGGGACTCCTATAATTCACCCCTCCACTTT.

This chain uses TRBV5-1 with TRBJ2-5; the D is unclear. Germline V gives CDR1 SGHRS, CDR2 YFSETQ. The CDR3 has 14 residues. V was clipped by 4 bases and J by 3 bases, with 13 bases between them. The CDR3 DNA sequence: TGCGCCAGCAGCATCAAGACTCCTGAAGAGACCCAGTACTTC. Protein product: CASSIKTPEETQYF.

In its sample, this clone was seen a few times. This chain links TRBV6-6 with TRBJ2-1; the match to TRBD2 covers 14 bases. The V gene's germline CDR1 is MNHNY and CDR2 SVGAGI (reference sequence). The CDR3 extends over 19 amino acids. V shed 5 bases, J shed 0 bases, and the junction held 9 bases outside the gene matches. CDR3 loop: CASSRLAGGPNLSYNEQFF. In nucleotides, the CDR3 is TGTGCCAGCAGTCGACTAGCGGGGGGGCCGAACCTCTCCTACAATGAGCAGTTCTTC.

This clone has a single count. The genes are TRBV7-2 and TRBJ2-1; 9 bases fit TRBD2. CDR1 and CDR2 (germline): SGHTA, FQGNSA. Trimming removed 3 bases from V and 4 bases from J; junction bases left unmatched: 7. The CDR3 has 16 amino acids. CDR3 sequence reads: CASSLDLAGPYNEQFF. The CDR3 DNA reads as TGTGCCAGCAGCTTGGACCTAGCGGGGCCATACAATGAGCAGTTCTTC.

This sequence joins TRBV10-1 and TRBJ1-1; 7 bases fit TRBD1. Germline loops: CDR1 WNHNN, CDR2 SYGVQD (reference sequence). V was pared by 0 bases and J by 0 bases, with 4 bases of the junction left unmatched. The CDR3 has 16 amino acids. As DNA, the CDR3 is TGCGCCAGCAGTGAGTCGACAGGGCAGATGAACACTGAAGCTTTCTTT. Translating it yields CASSESTGQMNTEAFF.

The V call is TRBV30, the J call TRBJ1-1, with D possibly being TRBD1 (6 bases). CDR3 length: 12 amino acids. Per germline, CDR1 GTSNPN and CDR2 SVGIG (reference sequence). V was clipped by 2 bases and J by 7 bases, with 11 bases between them. This CDR3 reads CAWSTGSVEAFF. The DNA for the CDR3 is TGTGCCTGGAGTACAGGGAGTGTTGAAGCTTTCTTT.

V and J are TRBV20-1 and TRBJ2-5, with D perhaps TRBD1 (5 bases). Germline loops: CDR1 DFQATT, CDR2 SNEGSKA (reference sequence). The CDR3 totals 11 residues. Trimming removed 5 bases from V and 5 bases from J, with 9 bases in between. The CDR3 DNA is TGCAGTGCTTACAGGTCGGAGACCCAGTACTTC. Its translation: CSAYRSETQYF.

The chain joins TRBV5-6 to TRBJ2-1; 8 bases are shared with TRBD2. This CDR3 has 14 residues. V lost 10 bases to trimming and J lost 2 bases; unmatched junction nucleotides: 8. CDR1 is SGHDT and CDR2 is YYEEEE in the germline V gene. CDR3 sequence (DNA): TGTGCCGGCCACCCGGGACTAGCCTACAATGAGCAGTTCTTC. Translating gives CAGHPGLAYNEQFF.

V usage is TRBV20-1 and J usage is TRBJ1-5, with a possible D match to TRBD1 (5 bases). Germline values: CDR1 DFQATT, CDR2 SNEGSKA (reference sequence). V lost 3 bases and J lost 3, with 18 bases in between. The CDR3 is 16 residues long. CDR3 nucleotides: TGCAGTGCTAGTTACCCAGGGCAGATATACAATCAGCCCCAGCATTTT. It codes for CSASYPGQIYNQPQHF.

V gene TRBV5-6 combines with J gene TRBJ2-2, with D perhaps matching TRBD1 (6 bases). V lost 1 base and J 0 bases, leaving 10 bases between the germline ends. Germline lookup yields CDR1 SGHDT and CDR2 YYEEEE. The CDR3 spans 16 residues. CDR3 nucleotide sequence: TGTGCCAGCAGCTTGTTCCAGGGGACGAACACCGGGGAGCTGTTTTTT. This translates into CASSLFQGTNTGELFF.

The V gene is TRBV10-1, the J gene TRBJ1-4, with unresolved D. The CDR3 length is 14 residues. Germline assignment: CDR1 WNHNN and CDR2 SYGVQD (reference sequence). V was shortened by 3 bases and J by 5 bases, with 10 bases between the two germline ends. The DNA for the CDR3 is TGCGCCAGCAGTGACTCTGATGCGAATGAAAAACTGTTTTTT. Its translation is CASSDSDANEKLFF.

The chain is built from TRBV5-4 and TRBJ2-7, with 10 bases identical to TRBD1. The V and J ends lost 1 base and 2 bases, in that order; junction bases with no gene match: 6. Germline V gene lookup returns CDR1 SGHNT and CDR2 YYREEE (reference sequence). This CDR3 has 16 amino acids. CDR3 bases: TGTGCCAGCAGCTTGACTGGACAGGGGGTCCCCTACGAGCAGTACTTC. This sequence encodes CASSLTGQGVPYEQYF.

V gene TRBV5-1 combines with J gene TRBJ1-2; the match to TRBD1 covers 12 bases. The ends lost 0 bases at V and 5 bases at J; junction bases unmatched: 8. The CDR3 contains 17 residues. CDR1 is SGHRS and CDR2 is YFSETQ in the germline V gene. CDR3 DNA sequence: TGCGCCAGCAGCTTGGCCTCCGGGACAGGGGGCTTATATGGCTACACCTTC. Translation: CASSLASGTGGLYGYTF.

This chain connects TRBV9 to TRBJ1-6; D gene uncertain. CDR3 length: 12 amino acids. V was pared by 0 bases and J by 13 bases, with 8 bases between. Germline V gene data show CDR1 as SGDLS and CDR2 as YYNGEE. Here the CDR3 reads CASSVDPGPLHF. The CDR3 bases are TGTGCCAGCAGCGTAGACCCCGGGCCCCTCCACTTT.

This clone is a singleton in its sample. This chain joins TRBV10-3 and TRBJ2-7; weak D call: TRBD1 (5 bases). This CDR3 has 16 residues. The germline V gene encodes CDR1 ENHRY and CDR2 SYGVKD. Trimming took off 3 bases at V and 3 bases at J, with 18 bases between the two ends. CDR3 region: CAISDVSAGFSYEQYF. CDR3 DNA: TGTGCCATCAGTGATGTTTCGGCAGGGTTTAGCTACGAGCAGTACTTC.

The V call is TRBV11-2, the J call TRBJ2-3; the match to TRBD2 covers 16 bases. The J segment lost 4 bases and the V segment lost 6 bases, leaving 1 base of the junction unmatched. This CDR3 region has 15 residues. Germline V lookup: CDR1 SGHAT, CDR2 FQNNGV. The CDR3 is CASSGTSGGADTQYF. The CDR3 coding sequence is TGTGCCAGCAGTGGGACTAGCGGGGGGGCAGATACGCAGTATTTT.

J is TRBJ2-5 and V is TRBV30; 13 nucleotides match TRBD2. There are 15 residues in the CDR3. Germline assignment: CDR1 GTSNPN and CDR2 SVGIG (reference sequence). V shed 2 bases, J shed 6 bases, and the junction held 6 bases outside the gene matches. The CDR3 loop is CAWSTSGGARKTQYF. As DNA, the CDR3 is TGTGCCTGGAGTACTAGCGGGGGGGCCAGGAAGACCCAGTACTTC.

V usage is TRBV6-6 and J usage is TRBJ2-3, with 7 bases lining up with TRBD1. J gave up 0 bases and V 1 base, and 1 base lay outside the gene matches. This CDR3 has 15 residues. The germline gives CDR1 MNHNY, CDR2 SVGAGI (reference sequence). Here the CDR3 reads CASSYLGQSTDTQYF. The DNA of the CDR3 is TGTGCCAGCAGTTACTTGGGACAGAGCACAGATACGCAGTATTTT.

The chain employs TRBV7-9 and TRBJ1-6; 7 bases match TRBD1. V gave up 5 bases and J gave up 4 bases; unmatched junction bases: 2. The CDR3 runs to 14 residues. CDR1 SEHNR and CDR2 FQNEAQ come from the germline V gene (reference sequence). The CDR3 coding sequence is TGTGCCAGCAGCCCGACAGGGTATAATTCACCCCTCCACTTT. Its translation: CASSPTGYNSPLHF.

The chain joins TRBV29-1 to TRBJ1-3; 9 nucleotides agree with TRBD1. The CDR3 sequence is 14 residues long. Germline V gene lookup returns CDR1 SQVTM and CDR2 ANQGSEA. V trimming: 4 bases; J trimming: 3 bases; junction bases outside the gene matches: 4. CDR3 DNA sequence: TGCAGCGTTGGGGGACAGGGAAATGGAAACACCATATATTTT. Residues: CSVGGQGNGNTIYF.

This chain connects TRBV19 to TRBJ1-1; D possibly corresponds to TRBD1 (5 bases). V was shortened by 5 bases and J by 0 bases, with 10 bases between the two germline ends. This CDR3 has 14 amino acids. Germline CDR1 and CDR2: LNHDA and SQIVND (reference sequence). CDR3 nucleotides: TGTGCCAGTAGTCCAGGGCCAATGAACACTGAAGCTTTCTTT. It encodes CASSPGPMNTEAFF.